The 26 T cell receptor beta chains given below trace back to one sample, sequenced in a study of T cell repertoires in cytomegalovirus infection. A single record per CDR3 protein comes from TCRdb applying MiXCR to the reads. This table has approximately 500,000 distinct CDR3 sequences, about 10% appearing once. The sequencing input was PBMCs. Every receptor here comes from a human donor in good health (CMV status not recorded). Some clones in this sample may be carry-over from other donors' samples.

This clonotype showed up just a few times. The chain recombines TRBV5-4 with TRBJ2-1; 10 bases agree with TRBD2. Germline loops: CDR1 SGHNT, CDR2 YYREEE (reference sequence). There are 15 residues in the CDR3. With V trimmed by 3 bases and J by 5 bases, 5 bases remained unmatched. CDR3 sequence: CASSSQLAGDNEQFF. For the CDR3, the DNA is TGTGCCAGCAGCTCCCAGCTAGCGGGGGACAATGAGCAGTTCTTC.

Many counts were recorded for this clonotype. The rearrangement joins TRBV12-3 or TRBV12-4 to TRBJ1-1; perhaps TRBD1 as D (5 bases). V was pared by 7 bases and J by 7 bases, with 16 bases between. The CDR3 totals 13 residues. The CDR3 coding sequence is TGTGCCAGCACCCCGGGGCAGGAAAATGAAGCTTTCTTT. The encoded protein is CASTPGQENEAFF.

The table lists this clonotype with a few counts. The rearrangement joins TRBV5-1 to TRBJ2-7; 10 bases map to TRBD2. With 4 bases clipped from V and 5 bases from J, the junction kept 12 bases outside the gene matches. The length of the CDR3 is 16 residues. The germline gives CDR1 SGHRS, CDR2 YFSETQ. The CDR3 DNA reads TGCGCCAGCAGCCTGGAGGCTAGCGGGAGTACCCACGAGCAGTACTTC. Translated: CASSLEASGSTHEQYF. Drawing the rest from reference TRBV5-1 and TRBJ2-7, the complete variable domain is KAGVTQTPRYLIKTRGQQVTLSCSPISGHRSVSWYQQTPGQGLQFLFEYFSETQRNKGNFPGRFSGRQFSNSRSEMNVSTLELGDSALYLCASSLEASGSTHEQYFGPGTRLTVT.

There are a few counts of this clonotype. The gene calls are TRBV30 and TRBJ2-1, with D maybe TRBD2 (6 bases). With 0 bases removed from V and 9 bases from J, the gap between germline ends came to 12 bases. The germline V gene has CDR1 GTSNPN and CDR2 SVGIG (reference sequence). The CDR3 covers 13 residues. The chain's CDR3 is CAWSVTGVGEQFF. CDR3 coding DNA: TGTGCCTGGAGTGTAACGGGGGTAGGTGAGCAGTTCTTC. Filled out from reference TRBV30 and TRBJ2-1, the complete variable domain reads SQTIHQWPATLVQPVGSPLSLECTVEGTSNPNLYWYRQAAGRGLQLLFYSVGIGQISSEVPQNLSASRPQDRQFILSSKKLLLSDSGFYLCAWSVTGVGEQFFGPGTRLTVL.

This clonotype was observed at least ten times. The chain is built from TRBV6-2 or TRBV6-3 and TRBJ2-7; D might be TRBD1 or TRBD2, each matching 5 bases. This CDR3 has 16 amino acids. V dropped 5 bases and J dropped 7 bases, with 24 bases sitting between them. Germline V gene data show CDR1 as MNHEY and CDR2 as SVGEGT. The CDR3 protein is CASSLSTGAEKGEQYF. The DNA of the CDR3 is TGTGCCAGCAGTCTAAGTACCGGGGCCGAGAAGGGGGAGCAGTACTTC.

This clonotype was observed at least ten times. The V call is TRBV7-9, the J call TRBJ2-7; D is possibly TRBD1 or TRBD2 (5 bases each). The V and J ends lost 1 base and 0 bases respectively, with 19 bases between them. CDR1 SEHNR and CDR2 FQNEAQ come from the germline V gene (reference sequence). This CDR3 region has 18 residues. In DNA, the CDR3 is TGTGCCAGCAGCTTAGATGGGGGTAAGGGGATGTCCTCCTACGAGCAGTACTTC. This gives the protein CASSLDGGKGMSSYEQYF.

The table lists this clonotype with a few counts. The V gene is TRBV5-6, the J gene TRBJ2-5, with 8 nucleotides matching TRBD2. The germline V gene encodes CDR1 SGHDT and CDR2 YYEEEE. This CDR3 region has 15 residues. Trimming cost V 2 bases and J 3 bases; bases outside gene matches: 6. The CDR3 bases are TGTGCCAGCAGCTTTTCCGGGGGGGGAAAAGAGACCCAGTACTTC. This gives the protein CASSFSGGGKETQYF.

V and J are TRBV27 and TRBJ1-2, with D possibly being TRBD1 (6 bases). The CDR3 has 16 amino acids. Trimming left V 3 bases short and J 4 bases short, with 18 bases between. Germline V gene lookup returns CDR1 MNHEY and CDR2 SMNVEV (reference sequence). The CDR3 is CASSFRDGLGGYGYTF. The CDR3 DNA reads TGTGCCAGCAGTTTCCGAGACGGCCTAGGGGGCTATGGCTACACCTTC.

This clonotype has at least ten counts. This chain connects TRBV7-9 to TRBJ1-4; TRBD1 might be the D (5 bases). The CDR3 covers 16 residues. Trimming shortened V by 5 bases and J by 4 bases, and 17 bases separated the two germline ends. Germline assignment: CDR1 SEHNR and CDR2 FQNEAQ (reference sequence). The CDR3 region has the DNA TGTGCCAGCAGCCAAAGAGTGGGGACGGGTAATGAAAAACTGTTTTTT. This translates into CASSQRVGTGNEKLFF.

This clonotype was seen at least ten times. The chain couples TRBV29-1 to TRBJ1-3, with D possibly TRBD1 on 6 matching bases. Per germline, CDR1 SQVTM and CDR2 ANQGSEA. Trimming removed 6 bases at V and 0 bases at J, with 9 bases between. This CDR3 comprises 13 residues. The CDR3 loop is CSVLTGSGNTIYF. The CDR3 DNA is TGCAGCGTCCTGACAGGCTCTGGAAACACCATATATTTT.

This clonotype turned up a few times. The rearrangement links TRBV29-1 to TRBJ1-3; D is perhaps TRBD1 (5 bases). Germline V CDR1 and CDR2: SQVTM, ANQGSEA. The CDR3 is 15 amino acids. V was cut by 3 bases and J by 0 bases, with 12 bases left in between. The CDR3 sequence is CSVEGPGPSGNTIYF. The CDR3, as DNA: TGCAGCGTTGAGGGACCGGGACCCTCTGGAAACACCATATATTTT.

On this clonotype: A much more abundant neighbour one base away suggests this may be a read error. The chain has TRBV12-5 and TRBJ1-6; D gene unclear. CDR1 is LGHNT, CDR2 FRNRAP, per germline. The CDR3 runs to 13 residues. V was trimmed by 5 bases and J by 9 bases, leaving 11 bases between them. The CDR3 bases are TGTGCTAGTGGTGAAGGACTAGGTTCACCCCTCCACTTT. Amino acid sequence: CASGEGLGSPLHF.

This clonotype was counted many times. The rearrangement links TRBV5-4 to TRBJ2-3; D remains ambiguous. V lost 5 bases to trimming and J lost 2 bases, with 15 bases between them. CDR1 is SGHNT, CDR2 YYREEE, per germline (reference sequence). This CDR3 region has 15 residues. CDR3 DNA: TGTGCCAGCAGTTTGTTCCTTGACCTCACAGATACGCAGTATTTT. This gives the protein CASSLFLDLTDTQYF.

This clonotype showed up many times. The chain combines TRBV7-2 with TRBJ2-7, with D perhaps matching TRBD2 (5 bases). The CDR3 extends over 14 amino acids. V lost 5 bases and J lost 0, with 11 bases in between. The V gene's germline CDR1 is SGHTA and CDR2 FQGNSA. The CDR3 region has the DNA TGTGCCAGCAGCCCTAGCACATACTCCTACGAGCAGTACTTC. Translation: CASSPSTYSYEQYF.

This clonotype has at least ten counts. This chain links TRBV28 with TRBJ2-1, with TRBD1 matching 7 bases. The V gene's germline CDR1 is MDHEN and CDR2 SYDVKM. There are 15 residues in the CDR3. With 3 bases clipped from V and 3 bases from J, the junction kept 5 bases outside the gene matches. The CDR3 is CASSFRGGFYNEQFF. The CDR3 region has the DNA TGTGCCAGCAGTTTCCGAGGGGGCTTCTACAATGAGCAGTTCTTC.

This clonotype was detected many times. The chain is built from TRBV7-8 and TRBJ1-5; TRBD1 is a possible D gene (5 bases). V lost 5 bases, J lost 5 bases, and 13 bases lay in between. This CDR3 has 14 residues. CDR1 and CDR2 (germline): SGHVS, FQNEAQ. The CDR3, as DNA: TGTGCCAGCAGCCAGGGACGGCTCGATCAGCCCCAGCATTTT. Translation gives CASSQGRLDQPQHF.

In its sample, this clonotype was seen many times. V usage is TRBV7-8 and J usage is TRBJ2-7, with 9 bases lining up with TRBD2. The CDR3 contains 16 residues. Germline CDR1 reads SGHVS; CDR2 reads FQNEAQ. The J segment lost 3 bases and the V segment lost 2 bases, leaving 8 bases of the junction unmatched. The CDR3 reads CASSLMGGRAVYEQYF. The CDR3 nucleotides are TGTGCCAGCAGCTTAATGGGCGGGAGGGCCGTCTACGAGCAGTACTTC. Drawing the rest from reference TRBV7-8 and TRBJ2-7, the complete variable domain is GAGVSQSPRYKVAKRGQDVALRCDPISGHVSLFWYQQALGQGPEFLTYFQNEAQLDKSGLPSDRFFAERPEGSVSTLKIQRTQQEDSAVYLCASSLMGGRAVYEQYFGPGTRLTVT.

J is TRBJ1-2 and V is TRBV4-1; possible D gene TRBD1, 6 bases. Germline V gene lookup returns CDR1 MGHRA and CDR2 YSYEKL. This CDR3 comprises 15 residues. The V gene lost 0 bases and the J gene lost 6 bases, with 14 bases spanning the gap. CDR3 nucleotide sequence: TGCGCCAGCAGCCAAGAAGGGGGGCTTAAGGATGGCTACACCTTC. Its translation is CASSQEGGLKDGYTF.

Only a few counts were recorded for this clonotype. This chain joins TRBV7-6 and TRBJ2-3; 15 nucleotides match TRBD2. Germline V gene sequence: CDR1 SGHVS, CDR2 FNYEAQ. With 5 bases clipped from V and 1 base from J, the junction kept 10 bases outside the gene matches. The CDR3 has 19 residues. As DNA, the CDR3 is TGTGCCAGCAGCCCCGGATGGGGACTAGCGGGAGGAGGCACAGATACGCAGTATTTT. It translates to CASSPGWGLAGGGTDTQYF.

This clonotype was counted many times. The chain combines TRBV4-2 with TRBJ1-2; D remains unclear. CDR1 LGHNA and CDR2 YNFKEQ come from the germline V gene. The CDR3 runs 15 residues. V was cut by 0 bases and J by 2 bases, with 10 bases left in between. The CDR3 loop is CASSQDGGLNYGYTF. CDR3 DNA: TGTGCCAGCAGCCAAGACGGAGGGTTAAACTATGGCTACACCTTC.

This clonotype has a handful of counts. The rearrangement joins TRBV20-1 to TRBJ2-6; D is unresolved. CDR1 is DFQATT, CDR2 SNEGSKA, per germline (reference sequence). V was trimmed by 5 bases and J by 0 bases, leaving 14 bases between them. The CDR3 loop spans 16 amino acids. CDR3 protein: CSALPLPVSGANVLTF. The CDR3 nucleotides are TGCAGTGCTCTACCCCTTCCCGTCTCTGGGGCCAACGTCCTGACTTTC.

This sequence joins TRBV5-1 and TRBJ2-3, with 8 bases that match TRBD2. The germline gives CDR1 SGHRS, CDR2 YFSETQ. The V and J ends lost 0 bases and 7 bases, in that order; junction bases with no gene match: 13. This CDR3 has 17 amino acids. The CDR3 coding sequence is TGCGCCAGCAGCTTGGATGGCCCGGGAGGGGAGCAGAATACGCAGTATTTT. Encoded protein: CASSLDGPGGEQNTQYF.

This clonotype was counted at least ten times. This chain joins TRBV20-1 and TRBJ1-4, with D perhaps TRBD1 (5 bases). Germline CDR1 and CDR2: DFQATT and SNEGSKA (reference sequence). The CDR3 extends over 15 amino acids. Deletions cut 0 bases from V and 3 bases from J, with 11 bases between. DNA for the CDR3: TGCAGTGCTAGAGATTCCGCGACAGCTAATGAAAAACTGTTTTTT. This translates into CSARDSATANEKLFF.

This clonotype was seen ten or more times. The V call is TRBV7-9, the J call TRBJ1-2; D is undetermined. Germline CDR1 and CDR2: SEHNR and FQNEAQ (reference sequence). The V end was cut by 1 base, the J end by 2 bases, with 8 bases between. There are 14 residues in the CDR3. The CDR3 spells CASSLVRANYGYTF. The CDR3 bases are TGTGCCAGCAGCTTAGTCCGGGCAAACTATGGCTACACCTTC.

The table lists this clonotype with many counts. The chain employs TRBV7-2 and TRBJ2-7; D is tentatively TRBD1 or TRBD2 (5 bases each). This CDR3 spans 15 amino acids. Germline V lookup: CDR1 SGHTA, CDR2 FQGNSA. V was shortened by 1 base and J by 3 bases, with 13 bases between the two germline ends. In nucleotides, the CDR3 is TGTGCCAGCAGCTTAGATTGGGACCGTTACTACGAGCAGTACTTC. Its translation: CASSLDWDRYYEQYF. The full variable domain, its missing parts supplied by reference TRBV7-2 and TRBJ2-7, is GAGVSQSPSNKVTEKGKDVELRCDPISGHTALYWYRQSLGQGLEFLIYFQGNSAPDKSGLPSDRFSAERTGGSVSTLTIQRTQQEDSAVYLCASSLDWDRYYEQYFGPGTRLTVT.

This clonotype was detected ten times or more. The CDR3 reads CASSPRRTGAYEQYF. The CDR3 nucleotides read TGTGCCAGCAGCCCGCGCAGGACGGGAGCTTACGAGCAGTACTTC. The genes are TRBV4-2 and TRBJ2-7, with D maybe TRBD2 (6 bases). Trimming shortened V by 4 bases and J by 4 bases, and 17 bases separated the two germline ends. Germline V gene sequence: CDR1 LGHNA, CDR2 YNFKEQ. The CDR3 runs 15 residues.